The sequence of this T cell receptor beta chain was determined in a study of blood T cells in healthy people across ages. General study points: Roughly linearly, TCR beta diversity per million T cells fell as age increased. Bulk PBMC profiling left naive and antigen-experienced comparisons inconclusive. Observed TCR beta diversity showed a strong correlation with the percentage of naive T cells as measured by flow cytometry.

J lost 4 bases, V lost 8 bases, and 8 bases had no gene match. From germline, CDR1 is MDHEN and CDR2 SYDVKM. The CDR3 is made up of 13 amino acids. Concerning this clonotype: The antigen remains unidentified. A much larger clone is a single base away; this may be a read error.

The donors, all healthy, were Caucasians living in Russia, aged about 6 to 90. Using a J-beta primer mix together with a sample-barcoded 5' primer, a second PCR was run for about 6 to 12 cycles. TCRdb redid the calling of the 5' RACE reads with MiXCR, one entry per CDR3 protein. Seen here are roughly 680,000 distinct CDR3 sequences, around 52% observed once, and the top ten hold about 13%. The rearrangement links TRBV28 to TRBJ2-7; 7 bases map to TRBD1. Sequences were obtained from blood. The source is an elderly woman in good health. CDR3 in DNA: TGTGCCAGCGGTTCAGGACAGGTGTACGAGCAGTACTTC. It translates to CASGSGQVYEQYF.